The text below deals with one T cell receptor (beta chain). CDR3 length: 14 amino acids. J lost 3 bases, V lost 2 bases, and 1 base had no gene match. In germline, CDR1 is SGDLS, CDR2 YYNGEE. This sample is part of a study of blood T cell repertoires in COVID-19. Study background: Samples came from the United States, Italy and Spain, spanning acute and convalescent COVID-19. The analysed material was cDNA or gDNA that came from T cells, B-cell-depleted T cells, or PBMCs.

Per the original methods: Researchers report that nucleated cell counts were estimated from reference gene primer amplification. Assay: immunoSEQ multiplex PCR; the TCRdb copy retains only in-frame clones and omits some. From that table come the V and J calls and clone size; the DNA was used to work out D and trimming. The sample contains about 110,000 clones, approximately 92% of which appear only once. V and J are TRBV9 and TRBJ1-5, with 8 bases matching TRBD1. The sequenced sample was peripheral blood. The receptor comes from a woman at least 80 years old with acute or convalescent COVID-19. The CDR3 protein is CASSVGQDNQPQHF. CDR3 coding DNA: TGTGCCAGCAGCGTGGGACAGGACAATCAGCCCCAGCATTTT.